Listed here is a single TCR beta chain. The data were produced by immunoSEQ multiplex PCR, yet TCRdb's version contains in-frame clones alone and is incomplete. The data hold approximately 15,000 clones, with about 77% observed a single time. The data stem from a study of ipilimumab plus nivolumab after autologous stem cell transplantation. As for the study in general: Patients received a median of about five ipilimumab and roughly eight nivolumab doses.

The V end lost 1 base, the J end lost 0 bases, and 16 bases lay between the germline ends. From germline, CDR1 is SGHAT and CDR2 FQNNGV. This CDR3 is 19 amino acids long. Specimen: PBMCs, collected in a trial of ipilimumab plus nivolumab as post-transplant consolidation. The sequence derives from a male donor with diffuse large B-cell lymphoma. The genes are TRBV11-2 and TRBJ2-6; D may correspond to TRBD1 or TRBD2 (5 bases each). In DNA form, the CDR3 reads TGTGCCAGCAGCTTAGTTATGGGGACCTCCTTCTCTGGGGCCAACGTCCTGACTTTC. This gives the protein CASSLVMGTSFSGANVLTF.